The T cell receptor (beta chain) described here comes from a study of blood T cells in healthy people across ages. Sample-barcoded 5' priming and a J-beta primer mix drove a second PCR of 7 to 11 cycles. TCRdb reanalysed the 5' RACE reads using MiXCR and keeps one entry per CDR3 protein. This sample has some 1,000,000 distinct CDR3 sequences, with approximately 26% found just once. The CDR3 is 14 residues long. Germline CDR1 is MNHEY and CDR2 is SVGEGT. V was clipped by 5 bases and J by 5 bases, with 15 bases between them. Staff drew ten milliliters of peripheral blood from each donor. This same sample was also taken into another study, of T cells of mothers and their children. That report adds: Samples were provided by three healthy Caucasian mothers and their six children. Normalized overlap was always slightly, never significantly, higher in related than unrelated mother-child pairs.

The source of this sequence is a girl aged 2 to 10 in good health. This chain links TRBV6-2 or TRBV6-3 with TRBJ1-1; a possible D gene is TRBD1 (5 bases). What was sequenced was blood. CDR3 region: CASSLWGGGTEAFF. The CDR3 DNA sequence: TGTGCCAGCAGTCTTTGGGGCGGAGGGACTGAAGCTTTCTTT.